This T cell receptor beta chain was identified in a study of T cell changes during pregnancy in multiple sclerosis. Trimming took off 4 bases at V and 5 bases at J, with 15 bases between the two ends. The CDR3 runs 15 residues. In germline, CDR1 is SGHTA, CDR2 FQGNSA. TCRdb's table, derived via immunoSEQ multiplex PCR, lists solely in-frame clones and lacks some. This sample has around 57,000 clones, with 92% found just once. The sequences come from CD4+ T cells from peripheral blood mononuclear cells, collected after pregnancy. The rearrangement joins TRBV7-2 to TRBJ1-5; D possibly corresponds to TRBD1 (6 bases). The TCR comes from a female donor in good health, enrolled as a control in a pregnancy study. CDR3 loop: CASSYGTPGHQPQHF. In nucleotides, the CDR3 is TGTGCCAGCAGCTACGGGACACCGGGACATCAGCCCCAGCATTTT.